This T cell receptor (beta chain) was observed in a study of OX40 agonist ivuxolimab in advanced cancers. Study overall: Participants, 82.7% male, averaged approximately 65 years of age, ranging from about 23 to 85.

General observations from the study: More expanded clones were found, on average, in CD8+ than in CD4+ T cells.

Trimming left V 5 bases short and J 5 bases short, with 18 bases between. The CDR3 consists of 15 residues. In germline, CDR1 is SEHNR, CDR2 FQNEAQ (reference sequence). TCRdb's table, derived via immunoSEQ multiplex PCR, lists solely in-frame clones and lacks some. The sample lists approximately 44,000 clones, 85% to 95% occurring once. Remarks on this clone: The target antigen is unknown.

The TCR comes from an adult with an advanced solid tumor such as melanoma, head and neck, liver or kidney cancer. The starting material was CD4+ or CD8+ T cells sorted from blood, obtained in a trial of the OX40 agonist ivuxolimab. The chain uses TRBV7-9 and TRBJ2-5, with D maybe TRBD1 (6 bases). The CDR3 is CASSLQQGMGETQYF. CDR3 bases: TGTGCCAGCAGCCTACAACAGGGCATGGGGGAGACCCAGTACTTC.